The 21 T cell receptor beta chains given below trace back to one sample, sequenced in a study of cytomegalovirus exposure and HLA in healthy donors. The method was immunoSEQ multiplex PCR; TCRdb's version includes in-frame clones alone and lacks a portion of them. The data show about 100,000 clones, approximately 95% seen once. Sequencing used PBMCs. All receptors derive from a woman between 18 and 30 years old in good health and CMV-seronegative.

This chain links TRBV4-1 with TRBJ2-2; the match to TRBD1 covers 7 bases. Germline V lookup: CDR1 MGHRA, CDR2 YSYEKL. V shed 4 bases and J 1 base; nucleotides not matched to a gene: 3. This CDR3 is built from 15 residues. The chain's CDR3 is CASSLTGENTGELFF. As DNA, the CDR3 is TGCGCCAGCAGCCTTACAGGGGAGAACACCGGGGAGCTGTTTTTT.

This chain uses TRBV6-6 with TRBJ1-1, with D maybe TRBD1 (6 bases). The germline V gene has CDR1 MNHNY and CDR2 SVGAGI (reference sequence). The V end was cut by 8 bases, the J end by 7 bases, with 11 bases between. The CDR3 covers 11 residues. The CDR3 DNA reads TGTGCCAGCGGGGGCGGGAGTGAAGCTTTCTTT. As protein: CASGGGSEAFF.

This chain links TRBV7-2 with TRBJ2-1; 16 positions agree with TRBD2. The CDR3 is made up of 18 amino acids. Unmatched junction bases numbered 17, after V lost 5 bases and J lost 13 bases. The germline V gene has CDR1 SGHTA and CDR2 FQGNSA. The CDR3 DNA follows: TGTGCCAGCAGCCCTAAACTACCCGGGACTAGCGGGGGGGCGAATCAGTTCTTC. Its protein is CASSPKLPGTSGGANQFF.

This chain joins TRBV19 and TRBJ1-1, with TRBD1 matching 9 bases. The CDR3 totals 15 residues. Germline CDR1 and CDR2: LNHDA and SQIVND (reference sequence). Germline trimming cut 9 bases from V and 5 bases from J; bases unmatched to any gene: 13. This CDR3 reads CASQGRTGALTEAFF. The CDR3 DNA follows: TGTGCCAGCCAAGGGCGGACAGGGGCGTTGACTGAAGCTTTCTTT.

The chain joins TRBV6-5 to TRBJ1-4; TRBD1 is a possible D gene (6 bases). Germline V gives CDR1 MNHEY, CDR2 SVGAGI. This CDR3 is built from 16 residues. The V end lost 0 bases, the J end lost 7 bases, and 15 bases lay between the germline ends. The CDR3 loop reads CASSYSGAKWGEKLFF. In DNA form, the CDR3 reads TGTGCCAGCAGTTACTCGGGGGCGAAATGGGGTGAAAAACTGTTTTTT.

The chain couples TRBV19 to TRBJ1-2; D is uncertain. V was pared by 1 base and J by 7 bases, with 10 bases between. The CDR3 has 13 amino acids. The V gene's germline CDR1 is LNHDA and CDR2 SQIVND (reference sequence). The CDR3 DNA follows: TGTGCCAGTAGTATAGCCAGGCTTTCTGGCTACACCTTC. Amino acids: CASSIARLSGYTF.

The chain joins TRBV7-2 to TRBJ2-7, with 7 bases fitting TRBD2. There are 14 residues in the CDR3. The junction had 6 bases not matched to a gene; V was cut back by 1 base and J by 6 bases. Germline V gene sequence: CDR1 SGHTA, CDR2 FQGNSA. CDR3 coding DNA: TGTGCCAGCAGCTTAGAGCCGGCTAGCGGCGAGCAGTACTTC. It specifies CASSLEPASGEQYF.

The J gene is TRBJ1-4, the V gene TRBV9, with 8 bases identical to TRBD1. This CDR3 has 14 amino acids. J lost 12 bases, V lost 3 bases, and 10 bases had no gene match. From germline, CDR1 is SGDLS and CDR2 YYNGEE. The chain's CDR3 is CASSALGEDRELFF. The CDR3 coding sequence is TGTGCCAGCAGCGCCCTCGGGGAGGACAGGGAACTGTTTTTT.

The chain carries TRBV2 and TRBJ2-2; D is perhaps TRBD1 (6 bases). The V end was cut by 6 bases, the J end by 6 bases, with 17 bases between. Per germline, CDR1 SNHLY and CDR2 FYNNEI. The CDR3 has 15 amino acids. The CDR3 region is CASSLSQGSAGELFF. The CDR3 DNA is TGTGCCAGCAGCTTGTCCCAGGGGTCGGCCGGGGAGCTGTTTTTT.

This clone came up once. This chain connects TRBV5-6 to TRBJ2-4; 10 nucleotides match TRBD1. Germline CDR1 SGHDT, CDR2 YYEEEE. CDR3 size: 18 residues. With 4 bases clipped from V and 3 bases from J, the junction kept 13 bases outside the gene matches. Here the CDR3 reads CASSIRQGAGWGKNIQYF. In DNA form, the CDR3 reads TGTGCCAGCAGCATACGACAGGGGGCCGGTTGGGGCAAAAACATTCAGTACTTC.

This clone turned up a few times. The chain has TRBV5-4 and TRBJ2-7; tentative D call: TRBD1 (5 bases). Germline-derived CDR1 and CDR2 are SGHNT and YYREEE (reference sequence). This CDR3 region has 14 residues. The V gene lost 5 bases and the J gene lost 5 bases, with 17 bases spanning the gap. The CDR3 sequence: CASRIWGRGDEQYF. The CDR3 DNA follows: TGTGCCAGCAGAATCTGGGGCCGTGGGGACGAGCAGTACTTC.

The chain is built from TRBV19 and TRBJ1-1, with D possibly matching TRBD1 (5 bases). Germline CDR1 LNHDA, CDR2 SQIVND (reference sequence). The CDR3 spans 16 residues. Trimming removed 6 bases from V and 1 base from J, with 18 bases in between. The CDR3 nucleotides read TGTGCCAGTAGACATATGGGGGAGGGCCCGAACACTGAAGCTTTCTTT. This encodes CASRHMGEGPNTEAFF.

V usage is TRBV5-1 and J usage is TRBJ2-1; D possibly corresponds to TRBD2 (6 bases). The CDR3 totals 12 residues. CDR1 is SGHRS, CDR2 YFSETQ, per germline. The germline V and J ends were trimmed by 4 bases and 8 bases, with 10 bases remaining between them. The CDR3 protein is CASSLTSYEQFF. The CDR3 region has the DNA TGCGCCAGCAGCCTTACTAGCTATGAGCAGTTCTTC.

V is TRBV6-5 and J is TRBJ2-5, with TRBD1 identical over 9 bases. The V gene's germline CDR1 is MNHEY and CDR2 SVGAGI. Unmatched junction bases numbered 0, after V lost 0 bases and J lost 7 bases. CDR3 length: 13 residues. This chain's CDR3 is CASSYSTGGTQYF. The CDR3 DNA is TGTGCCAGCAGTTACTCGACAGGGGGGACCCAGTACTTC.

The sample holds a few counts of this clone. V usage is TRBV6-1 and J usage is TRBJ1-2, with 12 bases matching TRBD1. The CDR3 is made up of 15 amino acids. CDR1 and CDR2 from the germline V gene are MNHNS and SASEGT. The junction had 3 bases not matched to a gene; V was cut back by 3 bases and J by 4 bases. For the CDR3, the DNA is TGTGCCAGCAGTGAGGGACAGGGGGCGTTCTATGGCTACACCTTC. As protein: CASSEGQGAFYGYTF.

V usage is TRBV7-9 and J usage is TRBJ1-3; D is perhaps TRBD1 (6 bases). CDR3 length equals 19 residues. Deletions cut 1 base from V and 1 base from J, with 20 bases between. CDR1 is SEHNR and CDR2 is FQNEAQ in the germline V gene (reference sequence). For the CDR3, the DNA is TGTGCCAGCAGCTTAGATCGAATTCGACAGGCTATTTCTGGAAACACCATATATTTT. The encoded protein is CASSLDRIRQAISGNTIYF.

This sequence joins TRBV19 and TRBJ2-2; no definite D call. CDR3 length equals 13 residues. Deletions cut 3 bases from V and 7 bases from J, with 9 bases between. Germline V CDR1 and CDR2: LNHDA, SQIVND (reference sequence). In DNA, the CDR3 is TGTGCCAGTAGTATCGGTAGTATCGGGGAGCTGTTTTTT. Translating it yields CASSIGSIGELFF.

A few counts support this clone. CDR3 nucleotides: TGTGCCAGCAGTGGTTTGGACTACACCTACGAGCAGTACTTC. It is translated as CASSGLDYTYEQYF. The V and J genes are TRBV27 and TRBJ2-7, with D possibly TRBD2 on 6 matching bases. This CDR3 region has 14 residues. Between the trimmed V and J ends, which lost 5 bases and 2 bases, there was a span of 13 bases. The germline CDR1 and CDR2 sequences are MNHEY and SMNVEV (reference sequence).

The chain carries TRBV18 and TRBJ1-1; D might be TRBD1 (5 bases). V was trimmed by 2 bases and J by 5 bases, leaving 18 bases between them. The CDR3 length is 16 residues. The germline V gene encodes CDR1 KGHSH and CDR2 LQKENI. The CDR3 sequence: CASSPRSAGEGTEAFF. The CDR3 nucleotides read TGTGCCAGCTCACCAAGGTCCGCGGGAGAGGGGACTGAAGCTTTCTTT.

The V call is TRBV19, the J call TRBJ1-1; TRBD1 matches 7 bases. CDR3 length: 15 amino acids. In germline, CDR1 is LNHDA, CDR2 SQIVND (reference sequence). J was trimmed by 0 bases and V by 7 bases; bases with no gene match: 8. CDR3 DNA sequence: TGTGCCAGTAATCACAGGGGTACCTTGAACACTGAAGCTTTCTTT. It translates to CASNHRGTLNTEAFF.

The chain links TRBV11-2 to TRBJ2-1; 10 bases are shared with TRBD2. V lost 4 bases and J lost 4; bases outside the gene matches: 4. The germline gives CDR1 SGHAT, CDR2 FQNNGV. CDR3 size: 15 residues. CDR3 amino acids: CASSSLAGKYNEQFF. The CDR3 DNA sequence: TGTGCCAGCAGCTCACTAGCGGGAAAATACAATGAGCAGTTCTTC.